This T cell receptor (beta chain) is drawn from a study of spatial heterogeneity in lung cancer. Each CDR3 protein is one row after TCRdb ran MiXCR on the 5' RACE reads. The sample has roughly 39,000 distinct CDR3 sequences; about 6.5% are singletons. This CDR3 comprises 11 residues. Per the germline V gene, CDR1 is SQVTM and CDR2 is ANQGSEA. J was trimmed by 6 bases and V by 6 bases; bases with no gene match: 5. Regarding time point: sample taken at primary tumor resection. The TCR sequence derives from a female donor with early-stage non-small cell lung cancer. The V and J genes are TRBV29-1 and TRBJ2-7; 7 nucleotides match TRBD1. Specimen: PBMCs, collected at surgery. For the CDR3, the DNA is TGCAGCGTGGGGGCAGGGGGCGAGCAGTACTTC. Protein product: CSVGAGGEQYF.